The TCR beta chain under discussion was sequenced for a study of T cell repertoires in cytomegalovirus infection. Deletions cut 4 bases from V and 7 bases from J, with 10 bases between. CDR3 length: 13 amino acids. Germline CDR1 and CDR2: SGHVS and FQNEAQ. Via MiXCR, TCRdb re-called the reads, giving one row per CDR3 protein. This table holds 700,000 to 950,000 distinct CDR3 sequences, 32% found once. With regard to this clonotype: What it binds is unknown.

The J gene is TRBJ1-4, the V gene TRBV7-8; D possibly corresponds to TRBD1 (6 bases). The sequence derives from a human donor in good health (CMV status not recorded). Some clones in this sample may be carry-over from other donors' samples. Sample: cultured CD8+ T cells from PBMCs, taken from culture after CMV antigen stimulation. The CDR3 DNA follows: TGTGCCAGCAGCTCCGGACAGATTGAAAAACTGTTTTTT. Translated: CASSSGQIEKLFF.